A single sample gave rise to the 21 T cell receptor beta chains below, sequenced in a study of blood T cell repertoires in COVID-19. Here immunoSEQ multiplex PCR was the method, and the copy in TCRdb shows in-frame clones only, minus some. Of 150,000 to 200,000 clones in the sample, 70% to 90% were seen once. The sequenced sample was peripheral blood. Every receptor here comes from a man aged 55 to 69 with COVID-19, enrolled during active disease.

The chain employs TRBV6-1 and TRBJ1-2; maybe TRBD1 (5 bases). V lost 5 bases, J lost 3 bases, and 16 bases lay in between. Germline CDR1 and CDR2: MNHNS and SASEGT. The CDR3 has 15 amino acids. The CDR3 reads CASSLDRTQYYGYTF. The CDR3, as DNA: TGTGCCAGCAGTCTCGACAGAACGCAATACTATGGCTACACCTTC.

The chain employs TRBV30 and TRBJ1-6, with 7 bases lining up with TRBD1. Germline V gene data show CDR1 as GTSNPN and CDR2 as SVGIG (reference sequence). Germline trimming cut 4 bases from V and 0 bases from J; bases unmatched to any gene: 9. CDR3 length equals 17 residues. CDR3 protein: CAWNLRQGSSYNSPLHF. CDR3 sequence (DNA): TGTGCCTGGAATCTAAGACAGGGAAGCTCCTATAATTCACCCCTCCACTTT.

The chain links TRBV6-5 to TRBJ1-1; the D gene is possibly TRBD1 (5 bases). V was clipped by 6 bases and J by 0 bases, with 8 bases between them. CDR3 length equals 13 residues. Germline assignment: CDR1 MNHEY and CDR2 SVGAGI. This CDR3 reads CASRGLVNTEAFF. The CDR3 DNA follows: TGTGCCAGCAGGGGACTAGTGAACACTGAAGCTTTCTTT.

The chain uses TRBV5-1 and TRBJ2-1, with 10 bases fitting TRBD1. V gave up 4 bases and J gave up 6 bases; unmatched junction bases: 7. CDR3 length equals 15 residues. Germline V lookup: CDR1 SGHRS, CDR2 YFSETQ. CDR3 amino acids: CASSLPGQGSNEQFF. CDR3 nucleotides: TGCGCCAGCAGCCTACCGGGACAGGGGTCCAATGAGCAGTTCTTC.

This chain joins TRBV4-3 and TRBJ2-7; 9 nucleotides line up with TRBD1. Germline CDR1 LGHNA, CDR2 YSLEER. This CDR3 has 15 residues. V gave up 3 bases and J gave up 7 bases; unmatched junction bases: 10. The CDR3, as DNA: TGCGCCAGCAGCCAGGGCCAGGGACAGGGAGTGGAGCAGTACTTC. This encodes CASSQGQGQGVEQYF.

The chain is built from TRBV5-1 and TRBJ1-1; D not resolved. The V end was cut by 4 bases, the J end by 4 bases, with 17 bases between. This CDR3 region has 15 residues. Germline loops: CDR1 SGHRS, CDR2 YFSETQ. The CDR3 spells CASSPFGIYGTEAFF. CDR3 nucleotides: TGCGCCAGCAGCCCATTCGGGATTTACGGCACTGAAGCTTTCTTT.

CDR3 protein: CASSLYPPGQGAAGANVLTF. The CDR3 nucleotides are TGTGCCAGCAGCTTATACCCGCCGGGACAGGGGGCGGCAGGGGCCAACGTCCTGACTTTC. The chain uses TRBV7-7 and TRBJ2-6; 12 bases fit TRBD1. The junction had 12 bases not matched to a gene; V was cut back by 2 bases and J by 4 bases. Per the germline V gene, CDR1 is SSHAT and CDR2 is FNYEAQ (reference sequence). CDR3 length: 20 residues. Full variable domain (outside the CDR3, taken from reference TRBV7-7 and TRBJ2-6): GAGVSQSPRYKVTKRGQDVTLRCDPISSHATLYWYQQALGQGPEFLTYFNYEAQPDKSGLPSDRFSAERPEGSISTLTIQRTEQRDSAMYRCASSLYPPGQGAAGANVLTFGAGSRLTVL.

The genes are TRBV10-3 and TRBJ1-2; TRBD1 matches 11 bases. From germline, CDR1 is ENHRY and CDR2 SYGVKD. The CDR3 runs to 16 residues. Losses at the gene ends were 6 bases for V and 3 bases for J; bases not matched to a gene: 9. The CDR3 reads CAISAGTGGLDYGYTF. The CDR3 DNA sequence: TGTGCCATCAGCGCCGGGACAGGGGGACTCGACTATGGCTACACCTTC.

The chain carries TRBV27 and TRBJ1-1; TRBD1 matches at 7 bases. V shed 5 bases and J 10 bases; nucleotides not matched to a gene: 7. The CDR3 totals 12 residues. The germline gives CDR1 MNHEY, CDR2 SMNVEV (reference sequence). The CDR3 loop is CASSPNRGRAFF. For the CDR3, the DNA is TGTGCCAGCAGTCCAAACAGGGGTAGAGCTTTCTTT.

The table lists this clone with a count of one. The chain couples TRBV11-2 to TRBJ1-2; 8 bases are shared with TRBD1. From germline, CDR1 is SGHAT and CDR2 FQNNGV. The J segment lost 6 bases and the V segment lost 5 bases, leaving 5 bases of the junction unmatched. The CDR3 consists of 13 residues. The chain's CDR3 is CASSQDRVDGYTF. The CDR3 DNA sequence: TGTGCCAGCAGCCAGGACAGGGTAGATGGCTACACCTTC.

This chain connects TRBV13 to TRBJ1-2; 7 bases fit TRBD1. This CDR3 is 12 amino acids long. The ends lost 5 bases at V and 7 bases at J; junction bases unmatched: 4. Germline V CDR1 and CDR2: PRHDT, FYEKMQ (reference sequence). CDR3 in DNA: TGTGCCAGCAGCCCCCAGGGGGGTGGCTACACCTTC. It codes for CASSPQGGGYTF.

The chain couples TRBV27 to TRBJ1-1; perhaps TRBD1 as D (5 bases). The V end lost 3 bases, the J end lost 4 bases, and 18 bases lay between the germline ends. The CDR3 contains 16 residues. The germline gives CDR1 MNHEY, CDR2 SMNVEV (reference sequence). CDR3 residues: CASSFRRQGLGTEAFF. The CDR3 DNA is TGTGCCAGCAGTTTCCGCAGGCAGGGTTTGGGCACTGAAGCTTTCTTT.

Written as DNA, the CDR3 is TGTGCCAGCAGACGACAGGGACCCGGGGAGCTGTTTTTT. Encoded protein: CASRRQGPGELFF. This sequence joins TRBV2 and TRBJ2-2, with 7 nucleotides matching TRBD1. V shed 6 bases, J shed 6 bases, and the junction held 4 bases outside the gene matches. CDR1 is SNHLY and CDR2 is FYNNEI in the germline V gene. This CDR3 comprises 13 residues.

The chain recombines TRBV6-5 with TRBJ2-2; the match to TRBD1 covers 7 bases. Per the germline V gene, CDR1 is MNHEY and CDR2 is SVGAGI. V lost 6 bases, J lost 2 bases, and 3 bases stayed unmatched. The CDR3 covers 14 residues. The CDR3 bases are TGTGCCAGCAGCTGGGACAGAAACACCGGGGAGCTGTTTTTT. It yields the protein CASSWDRNTGELFF.

The chain couples TRBV6-5 to TRBJ1-2; D might be TRBD1 (5 bases). Germline V gene data show CDR1 as MNHEY and CDR2 as SVGAGI. The CDR3 is 15 residues long. V was pared by 0 bases and J by 0 bases, with 8 bases between. The CDR3 sequence is CASSYSQGTNYGYTF. The CDR3 DNA reads as TGTGCCAGCAGTTACTCGCAGGGAACTAACTATGGCTACACCTTC.

V usage is TRBV5-1 and J usage is TRBJ1-1; TRBD1 matches at 9 bases. J gave up 4 bases and V 4 bases, and 5 bases lay outside the gene matches. The length of the CDR3 is 14 residues. Germline V gene sequence: CDR1 SGHRS, CDR2 YFSETQ. Here the CDR3 DNA reads TGCGCCAGCAGCACCCGACAGGGGGGCACTGAAGCTTTCTTT. It codes for CASSTRQGGTEAFF.

The V call is TRBV24-1, the J call TRBJ2-3; 7 bases fit TRBD1. CDR3 size: 15 residues. Germline CDR1 KGHDR, CDR2 SFDVKD. Germline trimming cut 2 bases from V and 1 base from J; bases unmatched to any gene: 2. CDR3 in amino acids: CATSDSGQGTDTQYF. CDR3 DNA sequence: TGTGCCACCAGTGATTCCGGACAGGGCACAGATACGCAGTATTTT.

This clone occurred once. This chain connects TRBV14 to TRBJ2-1; possible D gene TRBD1, 6 bases. The CDR3 spans 16 residues. Germline V lookup: CDR1 SGHDN, CDR2 FVKESK. The V gene lost 0 bases and the J gene lost 7 bases, with 16 bases spanning the gap. This CDR3 is CASSQDLRQGWNEQFF. The CDR3 nucleotides read TGTGCCAGCAGCCAAGATTTAAGGCAGGGGTGGAATGAGCAGTTCTTC. Full variable domain (outside the CDR3, taken from reference TRBV14 and TRBJ2-1): EAGVTQFPSHSVIEKGQTVTLRCDPISGHDNLYWYRRVMGKEIKFLLHFVKESKQDESGMPNNRFLAERTGGTYSTLKVQPAELEDSGVYFCASSQDLRQGWNEQFFGPGTRLTVL.

The V call is TRBV7-2, the J call TRBJ1-2; a weak D match, TRBD1 (6 bases). With 1 base removed from V and 7 bases from J, the gap between germline ends came to 10 bases. Germline V gene sequence: CDR1 SGHTA, CDR2 FQGNSA. This CDR3 has 13 residues. The CDR3 DNA reads as TGTGCCAGCAGCTTAGGGGGGCGGAGTGGCTACACCTTC. Translating gives CASSLGGRSGYTF.

J is TRBJ2-3 and V is TRBV6-6; 7 positions match TRBD1. With V trimmed by 6 bases and J by 10 bases, 4 bases remained unmatched. The V gene's germline CDR1 is MNHNY and CDR2 SVGAGI (reference sequence). This CDR3 spans 11 amino acids. The CDR3 DNA reads TGTGCCAGCAGCCCCGGGACAGCGCAGTATTTT. This translates into CASSPGTAQYF.

The chain combines TRBV9 with TRBJ2-1; 13 nucleotides match TRBD2. There are 21 residues in the CDR3. V gave up 0 bases and J gave up 0 bases; unmatched junction bases: 12. Germline CDR1 and CDR2: SGDLS and YYNGEE. CDR3 nucleotides: TGTGCCAGCAGCGTAGAGGGGGGGACTAGCGGGAATATCCGCTCCTACAATGAGCAGTTCTTC. This codes for CASSVEGGTSGNIRSYNEQFF.